This entry is about one T cell receptor (beta chain). Its antigen is unidentified. Unique molecular identifiers tagged the TCR beta cDNA libraries. TCRdb analysed the PCR reads with MiXCR anew, one entry per CDR3 protein. The data contain 500,000 to 600,000 distinct CDR3 sequences, roughly 45% of them singletons. The data were obtained in a study of post-analysis software for immune sequencing data. Study-level points and caveats: Four or five TRBV segments were significantly more frequent in patients than in controls. TRBV5-6, TRBV5-1 and TRBV20-1 were among these segments. F measure grouped same-batch samples tightly together.

V dropped 2 bases and J dropped 5 bases, with 10 bases sitting between them. Germline CDR1 SGHRS, CDR2 YFSETQ. This CDR3 spans 13 amino acids. The J gene is TRBJ2-5, the V gene TRBV5-1; D is perhaps TRBD1 (6 bases). The origin of this receptor is a girl aged 10 to 17 with multiple sclerosis. The specimen was blood. This CDR3 reads CASSLTGSETQYF. The CDR3 nucleotides are TGCGCCAGCAGCTTAACAGGGAGCGAGACCCAGTACTTC. Full variable domain (rest looked up from reference TRBV5-1 and TRBJ2-5): KAGVTQTPRYLIKTRGQQVTLSCSPISGHRSVSWYQQTPGQGLQFLFEYFSETQRNKGNFPGRFSGRQFSNSRSEMNVSTLELGDSALYLCASSLTGSETQYFGPGTRLLVL.